This TCR beta chain was documented in a study of CD8+ T cells in alopecia areata. Germline values: CDR1 SGHDN, CDR2 FVKESK. The ends were cut back, 1 base at V and 9 bases at J, with 7 bases in the middle. CDR3 length: 12 amino acids. On this clone: Its specificity is not known.

cDNA reverse transcribed from extracted RNA served as the sequencing template. Generated by immunoSEQ multiplex PCR, the TCRdb table keeps only in-frame clones and is missing some. The sample has roughly 40,000 clones; roughly two thirds are singletons. Described treatment: oral pan-JAK inhibitor, 5-10 mg twice daily. Findings of the study overall: The study also sequences resident alphabeta T cells of normal skin in scalp samples.

J is TRBJ2-1 and V is TRBV14; D not certain. Here the sequenced sample was CD8+ T cells sorted from blood, taken at week 4, from a patient treated with tofacitinib. The source of this sequence is a human donor with alopecia areata. In nucleotides, the CDR3 is TGTGCCAGCAGCCAAGGGTACCCTGAGCAGTTCTTC. This codes for CASSQGYPEQFF. Using reference TRBV14 and TRBJ2-1 for the parts outside the CDR3, the full variable domain is EAGVTQFPSHSVIEKGQTVTLRCDPISGHDNLYWYRRVMGKEIKFLLHFVKESKQDESGMPNNRFLAERTGGTYSTLKVQPAELEDSGVYFCASSQGYPEQFFGPGTRLTVL.